The clone carrying this T cell receptor beta chain was seen a few times. The antigen is unknown. This CDR3 is built from 17 residues. Germline V lookup: CDR1 GTSNPN, CDR2 SVGIG (reference sequence). Trimming shortened V by 0 bases and J by 0 bases, and 12 bases separated the two germline ends. The investigators reverse transcribed all of the isolated RNA, so they sequenced expressed TCRB transcripts. Assay used: immunoSEQ multiplex PCR; TCRdb lists only in-frame clones, some missing. Of about 660,000 clones listed, roughly 13% are singletons. The data stem from a study of beta chain features in type 1 diabetes. Study results and caveats: When Type 1 diabetes patients were examined, their TCRB CDR3s proved moderately but significantly shorter in all four CD4+ subsets.

The TCR sequence derives from a man aged 18 to 30 with type 1 diabetes. The sample taken for sequencing was naive CD4+ T cells from blood. The V call is TRBV30, the J call TRBJ2-6; D call uncertain. CDR3 loop: CAWSVIRESSGANVLTF. In DNA, the CDR3 is TGTGCCTGGAGTGTAATTCGAGAAAGCTCTGGGGCCAACGTCCTGACTTTC.